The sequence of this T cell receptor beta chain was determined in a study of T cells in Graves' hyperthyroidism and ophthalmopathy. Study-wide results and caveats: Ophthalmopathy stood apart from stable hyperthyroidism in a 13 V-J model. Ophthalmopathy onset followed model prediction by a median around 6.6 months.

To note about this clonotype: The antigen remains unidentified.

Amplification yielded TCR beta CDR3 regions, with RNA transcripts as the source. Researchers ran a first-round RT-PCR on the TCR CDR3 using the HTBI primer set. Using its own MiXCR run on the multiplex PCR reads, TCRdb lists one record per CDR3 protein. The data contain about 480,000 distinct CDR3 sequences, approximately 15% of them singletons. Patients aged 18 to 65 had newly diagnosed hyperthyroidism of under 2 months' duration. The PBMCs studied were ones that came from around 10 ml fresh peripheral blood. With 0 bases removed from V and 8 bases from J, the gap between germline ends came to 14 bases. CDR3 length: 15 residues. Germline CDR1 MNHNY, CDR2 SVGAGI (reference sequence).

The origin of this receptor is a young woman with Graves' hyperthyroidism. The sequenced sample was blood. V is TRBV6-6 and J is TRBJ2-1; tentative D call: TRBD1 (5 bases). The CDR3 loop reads CASSYSGRDRDEQFF. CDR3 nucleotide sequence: TGTGCCAGCAGTTACTCGGGCAGGGATCGGGATGAGCAGTTCTTC.